In its sample, the clone carrying this T cell receptor (beta chain) ranks as large (0.1 to 1%). Its target is unknown. This sample was included in a study of metastatic and nonmetastatic thyroid tumors. The wider study: Repertoire comparison spanned blood and tumor or nodule tissue of malignant and benign thyroid patients.

TCRdb called clones again from the PCR reads with MiXCR. The repertoire holds about 15,000 clones, with around a quarter as singletons. The length of the CDR3 is 13 residues. V lost 5 bases, J lost 6 bases, and 4 bases stayed unmatched. All patients reached thyroid surgery having received no treatment beforehand. General observations from the study: The study reportedly found significantly higher TCR beta diversity in malignant thyroid tumors than benign nodules, in blood and tumor.

This chain joins TRBV12-3 or TRBV12-4 and TRBJ1-2; 9 nucleotides line up with TRBD1. The source is a female donor with papillary thyroid cancer or a benign thyroid nodule (not recorded which). Some clones in this sample may be carry-over from other donors' samples. The sample was adjacent normal tissue. The CDR3 region is CASSRTGANGYTF. The CDR3 DNA sequence: TGTGCCAGCAGTCGGACAGGGGCGAATGGCTACACCTTC.